The T cell receptor beta chain described here comes from a study of T cells in Graves' hyperthyroidism and ophthalmopathy. Overall study findings and caveats: Ophthalmopathy was identified by the model a median around 6.9 months ahead of onset.

This CDR3 is built from 14 residues. Germline V gene data show CDR1 as KGHSH and CDR2 as LQKENI. Trimming took off 8 bases at V and 4 bases at J, with 15 bases between the two ends. This clonotype was observed many times. Its target is unknown. Patients showing uncontrolled infection, other autoimmune disease, pregnancy or lactation were ineligible. This sample holds PBMCs from about 9.3 ml fresh peripheral blood. From RNA transcripts, TCR beta CDR3 regions were amplified. The TCR CDR3 was amplified in a first-round RT-PCR using the HTBI primer set. From the multiplex PCR reads, TCRdb called clonotypes with MiXCR, one entry per CDR3 protein. This sample has under 650,000 distinct CDR3 sequences, with roughly 16% found just once.

The V gene is TRBV18, the J gene TRBJ2-1; the D is unclear. The source is a woman aged 25 to 45 with Graves' hyperthyroidism. The material sequenced was blood. CDR3 in DNA: TGTGCCAGCCGACCTAGTTACGGGTACAATGAGCAGTTCTTC. Translation gives CASRPSYGYNEQFF.